This TCR beta chain emerged from a study of blood T cell repertoires in COVID-19. The assay was immunoSEQ multiplex PCR, and TCRdb's table has in-frame clones only and misses some. The repertoire consists of roughly 190,000 clones, with 87% occurring once and the leading ten covering 2% to 2.5%. Only one count was recorded for this clone. CDR3 length: 14 amino acids. V was trimmed by 0 bases and J by 3 bases, leaving 8 bases between them. The germline V gene encodes CDR1 SEHNR and CDR2 FQNEAQ (reference sequence). The sample was PBMCs or T cells enriched from blood (not recorded which). The sequence derives from a woman aged 25 to 39 who had recovered from COVID-19. This rearrangement joins TRBV7-9 to TRBJ1-2; D gene ambiguous. The CDR3 is CASSLAHIYYGYTF. The CDR3 DNA reads as TGTGCCAGCAGCTTAGCTCACATCTACTATGGCTACACCTTC.